This TCR beta chain comes out of a study of Ad26.COV2.S vaccination and SARS-CoV-2 variants. Described treatment: roughly 18 received Ad26.COV2.S at low or high dose, single or two shots; about 5 received placebo; per-sample allocation not given. Following the first vaccine or placebo injection, samples were taken on day 63. The data were produced by immunoSEQ multiplex PCR, yet TCRdb's version contains in-frame clones alone and is incomplete. This sample yields around 340,000 clones, of which about nine tenths are seen a single time; 6.4% belongs to the top ten. With regard to this clone: Its antigen is currently unknown.

Study observations and caveats: People who got the vaccine or the placebo had similar non-spike TCR breadth. Analytic work on TCR breadth and depth might have understated the full extent of total T cell responses.

The TCR was taken from a person aged 18-65 years who received the Ad26.COV2.S COVID-19 vaccine or a placebo. Specimen: peripheral blood, collected in a trial of Ad26.COV2.S vaccine versus placebo.

The CDR3 DNA sequence: TGTGCCAGCAGCCCCTCCGGAGCGGGTAATGGCTACACCTTC. Protein product: CASSPSGAGNGYTF. V gene TRBV7-9 combines with J gene TRBJ1-2; no reliable D call. This CDR3 region has 14 residues. Germline loops: CDR1 SEHNR, CDR2 FQNEAQ (reference sequence). Trimming took off 5 bases at V and 6 bases at J, with 16 bases between the two ends.